Below, 30 T cell receptor beta chains from the same sample are listed, as sequenced in a study of cytomegalovirus exposure and HLA in healthy donors. 60 Vbeta and 13 Jbeta primers were used in PCR. Sequenced by immunoSEQ multiplex PCR; TCRdb stores in-frame clones only, minus some. Among 100,000 to 150,000 clones listed, around four fifths were seen once. Sequencing used PBMCs. Receptor source: a man aged 25 to 45 in good health and CMV-seronegative.

The J gene is TRBJ2-7, the V gene TRBV4-1; the D gene is possibly TRBD1 (5 bases). The germline CDR1 and CDR2 sequences are MGHRA and YSYEKL. With 5 bases removed from V and 4 bases from J, the gap between germline ends came to 12 bases. CDR3 length: 13 amino acids. CDR3 sequence (DNA): TGCGCCAGCAGCTTACCCCAGGGTTACGAGCAGTACTTC. Protein sequence: CASSLPQGYEQYF.

This chain links TRBV6-5 with TRBJ1-6; no firm D call. The ends were cut back, 7 bases at V and 10 bases at J, with 20 bases in the middle. This CDR3 has 15 amino acids. CDR1 and CDR2 from the germline V gene are MNHEY and SVGAGI. CDR3 in amino acids: CASTSRVALGSPLHF. CDR3 coding DNA: TGTGCCAGCACCTCGAGGGTGGCCCTCGGCTCACCCCTCCACTTT.

The chain joins TRBV4-3 to TRBJ2-1, with 7 nucleotides matching TRBD1. Trimming at V came to 2 bases and at J to 7 bases, leaving 5 bases not matched to a gene. The CDR3 is made up of 14 amino acids. In germline, CDR1 is LGHNA, CDR2 YSLEER. CDR3 sequence reads: CASSQFTGVNEQFF. The CDR3 nucleotides are TGCGCCAGCAGCCAATTCACAGGGGTTAATGAGCAGTTCTTC.

The chain uses TRBV5-1 and TRBJ1-6; TRBD1 aligns across 7 bases. CDR1 and CDR2 (germline): SGHRS, YFSETQ. J was trimmed by 7 bases and V by 7 bases; bases with no gene match: 5. This CDR3 has 13 amino acids. The CDR3 coding sequence is TGCGCCAGCCAGACAGGGTACAATTCACCCCTCCACTTT. Amino acids: CASQTGYNSPLHF. Using reference TRBV5-1 and TRBJ1-6 for the parts outside the CDR3, the full variable domain is KAGVTQTPRYLIKTRGQQVTLSCSPISGHRSVSWYQQTPGQGLQFLFEYFSETQRNKGNFPGRFSGRQFSNSRSEMNVSTLELGDSALYLCASQTGYNSPLHFGNGTRLTVT.

The chain uses TRBV29-1 and TRBJ2-7, with 10 bases identical to TRBD1. The CDR3 extends over 13 amino acids. V lost 6 bases to trimming and J lost 0 bases; unmatched junction nucleotides: 2. Germline assignment: CDR1 SQVTM and CDR2 ANQGSEA. CDR3 residues: CSVTGGASYEQYF. The DNA of the CDR3 is TGCAGCGTGACAGGGGGCGCCTCCTACGAGCAGTACTTC.

The J gene is TRBJ1-3, the V gene TRBV7-9, with D unresolved. Trimming left V 4 bases short and J 0 bases short, with 16 bases between. Per the germline V gene, CDR1 is SEHNR and CDR2 is FQNEAQ (reference sequence). There are 17 residues in the CDR3. The CDR3 DNA sequence: TGTGCCAGCAGCTCACACACGCTAGCCCTCTCTGGAAACACCATATATTTT. This translates into CASSSHTLALSGNTIYF.

This chain uses TRBV9 with TRBJ2-1, with 9 bases that match TRBD2. This CDR3 comprises 15 residues. Trimming removed 1 base from V and 7 bases from J; junction bases left unmatched: 6. In germline, CDR1 is SGDLS, CDR2 YYNGEE. CDR3 in DNA: TGTGCCAGCAGCGTAAGTAGCGGGGGAAGGAATGAGCAGTTCTTC. Translating it yields CASSVSSGGRNEQFF.

This clone is a singleton in its sample. V usage is TRBV9 and J usage is TRBJ2-1; D uncertain. CDR1 and CDR2 from the germline V gene are SGDLS and YYNGEE. V was cut by 0 bases and J by 0 bases, with 7 bases left in between. This CDR3 spans 15 amino acids. The CDR3 sequence is CASSVDPSSYNEQFF. The CDR3 bases are TGTGCCAGCAGCGTAGACCCTAGCTCCTACAATGAGCAGTTCTTC.

This clone was picked up a small number of times. V is TRBV27 and J is TRBJ1-2; 9 bases align to TRBD1. This CDR3 is built from 20 residues. CDR1 and CDR2 (germline): MNHEY, SMNVEV (reference sequence). The V and J ends lost 3 bases and 4 bases, in that order; junction bases with no gene match: 21. CDR3 protein: CASSFRQGGVDWRRGYGYTF. The CDR3 coding sequence is TGTGCCAGCAGTTTTCGACAGGGGGGAGTGGACTGGAGGAGAGGCTATGGCTACACCTTC.

The rearrangement uses TRBV18 and TRBJ2-3; D ambiguous. Germline V gene sequence: CDR1 KGHSH, CDR2 LQKENI. With 3 bases removed from V and 2 bases from J, the gap between germline ends came to 9 bases. The CDR3 is 14 residues long. The CDR3, as DNA: TGTGCCAGCTCACCTGCTACCTCCACAGATACGCAGTATTTT. Its protein is CASSPATSTDTQYF.

The J gene is TRBJ2-3, the V gene TRBV15, with 9 positions matching TRBD1. Germline V gene lookup returns CDR1 LNHNV and CDR2 YYDKDF (reference sequence). The CDR3 is made up of 13 amino acids. Trimming cost V 6 bases and J 4 bases; bases outside gene matches: 2. CDR3 amino acids: CATRRQGADTQYF. CDR3 sequence (DNA): TGTGCCACCAGACGACAGGGGGCAGATACGCAGTATTTT.

The gene calls are TRBV29-1 and TRBJ1-2; TRBD1 aligns across 8 bases. Germline CDR1 SQVTM, CDR2 ANQGSEA. V lost 4 bases to trimming and J lost 3 bases; unmatched junction nucleotides: 4. The CDR3 has 13 residues. This CDR3 is CSVGPTGDYGYTF. CDR3 coding DNA: TGCAGCGTTGGGCCGACAGGGGACTATGGCTACACCTTC.

The V call is TRBV5-1, the J call TRBJ2-3; 7 nucleotides agree with TRBD1. CDR1 and CDR2 (germline): SGHRS, YFSETQ. V lost 4 bases to trimming and J lost 6 bases; unmatched junction nucleotides: 5. This CDR3 comprises 13 residues. The CDR3 bases are TGCGCCAGCAGCGACAGGGTCGGGGATACGCAGTATTTT. It encodes CASSDRVGDTQYF.

This rearrangement joins TRBV6-5 to TRBJ1-2, with 9 bases that match TRBD1. Germline V gene data show CDR1 as MNHEY and CDR2 as SVGAGI. CDR3 length: 13 amino acids. J lost 4 bases, V lost 6 bases, and 3 bases had no gene match. This CDR3 reads CASRVGQGYGYTF. For the CDR3, the DNA is TGTGCCAGCAGGGTGGGACAGGGCTATGGCTACACCTTC.

The rearrangement links TRBV5-4 to TRBJ2-6, with TRBD1 as a possible D gene (6 bases). Looked up from germline, CDR1 is SGHNT and CDR2 is YYREEE (reference sequence). The CDR3 is 17 amino acids. V was shortened by 2 bases and J by 0 bases, with 12 bases between the two germline ends. CDR3 sequence reads: CASSFGGRSSGANVLTF. The DNA of the CDR3 is TGTGCCAGCAGCTTTGGGGGCCGGTCCTCTGGGGCCAACGTCCTGACTTTC.

J is TRBJ1-4 and V is TRBV5-1, with TRBD1 matching over 7 bases. CDR1 and CDR2 from the germline V gene are SGHRS and YFSETQ. The CDR3 has 15 amino acids. V dropped 3 bases and J dropped 7; count of bases not matched to a gene: 9. The CDR3 coding sequence is TGCGCCAGCAGCTCCACCGGGACAGAGGGTGAAAAACTGTTTTTT. Residues: CASSSTGTEGEKLFF.

This clone was detected only once. This chain connects TRBV28 to TRBJ2-2; 8 bases match TRBD1. The V gene end was trimmed by 6 bases and the J gene end by 7 bases; junction bases not matched to a gene: 10. There are 15 residues in the CDR3. Germline V gives CDR1 MDHEN, CDR2 SYDVKM. CDR3 region: CASRLTGGDGGELFF. The CDR3 DNA sequence: TGTGCCAGCAGGCTCACAGGGGGAGATGGCGGGGAGCTGTTTTTT.

Here the CDR3 DNA reads TGTGCCAGCAGCTTAGTCTGGGAGGGAAACACCATATATTTT. Translating gives CASSLVWEGNTIYF. The chain employs TRBV7-2 and TRBJ1-3, with D uncertain. Germline values: CDR1 SGHTA, CDR2 FQGNSA. The CDR3 totals 14 residues. V dropped 1 base and J dropped 4 bases, with 8 bases sitting between them.

This clone was detected only once. The rearrangement joins TRBV6-5 to TRBJ2-5, with TRBD1 as a possible D gene (6 bases). CDR3 length: 13 residues. Germline V CDR1 and CDR2: MNHEY, SVGAGI. V gave up 5 bases and J gave up 4 bases, with 11 bases separating them. The CDR3: CASSRTRGETQYF. DNA of the CDR3: TGTGCCAGCAGTCGCACCAGGGGAGAGACCCAGTACTTC.

The rearrangement joins TRBV19 to TRBJ1-5, with D perhaps TRBD1 (5 bases). CDR1 and CDR2 from the germline V gene are LNHDA and SQIVND (reference sequence). Trimming left V 4 bases short and J 2 bases short, with 15 bases between. CDR3 length: 16 residues. CDR3 residues: CASSNRLRPRNQPQHF. As DNA, the CDR3 is TGTGCCAGTAGTAACAGGCTCCGTCCCCGCAATCAGCCCCAGCATTTT.

The rearrangement joins TRBV18 to TRBJ2-7; the match to TRBD1 covers 7 bases. CDR3 length equals 16 residues. V lost 4 bases and J lost 0; bases outside the gene matches: 9. CDR1 KGHSH and CDR2 LQKENI come from the germline V gene. The DNA of the CDR3 is TGTGCCAGCTCACACGACCGACAGGGTATCTCCTACGAGCAGTACTTC. This translates into CASSHDRQGISYEQYF.

CDR3 DNA: TGTGCCAGCAGTTTAGGCACCGCCCTCGAGCAGTACTTC. Translating it yields CASSLGTALEQYF. This chain connects TRBV28 to TRBJ2-7; D is undetermined. The length of the CDR3 is 13 residues. The germline V gene has CDR1 MDHEN and CDR2 SYDVKM. V shed 2 bases and J shed 6 bases, with 11 bases lying between them.

V and J are TRBV4-1 and TRBJ1-4; 9 bases agree with TRBD1. Germline V gene sequence: CDR1 MGHRA, CDR2 YSYEKL. The CDR3 totals 14 residues. Unmatched junction bases numbered 3, after V lost 4 bases and J lost 6 bases. CDR3 sequence reads: CASSPRTGDEKLFF. The CDR3 bases are TGCGCCAGCAGCCCCCGGACAGGGGATGAAAAACTGTTTTTT.

The V gene is TRBV6-5, the J gene TRBJ1-3; TRBD1 matches at 9 bases. With 6 bases clipped from V and 3 bases from J, the junction kept 6 bases outside the gene matches. The germline V gene has CDR1 MNHEY and CDR2 SVGAGI. This CDR3 contains 15 residues. The CDR3 protein is CASRLQGAIGNTIYF. In DNA, the CDR3 is TGTGCCAGCAGATTACAGGGGGCTATTGGAAACACCATATATTTT.

This clone is a singleton in its sample. The chain employs TRBV29-1 and TRBJ2-7; 8 bases are shared with TRBD1. The V and J ends lost 5 bases and 0 bases, in that order; junction bases with no gene match: 9. This CDR3 comprises 15 residues. Germline-derived CDR1 and CDR2 are SQVTM and ANQGSEA. In DNA, the CDR3 is TGCAGCGTTATGGCGAGGGACAGGTCCTCCTACGAGCAGTACTTC. This encodes CSVMARDRSSYEQYF.

The J gene is TRBJ2-7, the V gene TRBV4-1; TRBD1 aligns across 7 bases. The CDR3 is made up of 15 amino acids. V lost 2 bases, J lost 2 bases, and 6 bases stayed unmatched. From germline, CDR1 is MGHRA and CDR2 YSYEKL. DNA of the CDR3: TGCGCCAGCAGCCAAATTCCGGGACAGACCTACGAGCAGTACTTC. Translation: CASSQIPGQTYEQYF.

The CDR3 loop reads CASSPAGGNEQFF. CDR3 nucleotides: TGTGCCAGCTCACCGGCGGGAGGGAATGAGCAGTTCTTC. V and J are TRBV18 and TRBJ2-1; 9 positions match TRBD2. CDR3 length equals 13 residues. After removal of 3 bases from V and 7 bases from J, the junction contained 1 base not matched to a gene. CDR1 KGHSH and CDR2 LQKENI come from the germline V gene.

This CDR3 reads CATSSKGTGERRGTQYF. CDR3 coding DNA: TGTGCCACCAGCAGCAAGGGGACAGGGGAAAGGAGAGGGACCCAGTACTTC. The genes are TRBV15 and TRBJ2-5; 10 bases fit TRBD1. CDR3 length: 17 amino acids. J gave up 7 bases and V 3 bases, and 14 bases lay outside the gene matches. The germline gives CDR1 LNHNV, CDR2 YYDKDF (reference sequence).

This chain joins TRBV6-6 and TRBJ1-2, with D tentatively TRBD1 (5 bases). V shed 5 bases and J shed 4 bases, with 14 bases lying between them. Germline V gene data show CDR1 as MNHNY and CDR2 as SVGAGI (reference sequence). This CDR3 comprises 14 residues. As DNA, the CDR3 is TGTGCCAGCAGTCCCCAGGGCAGTGGCTATGGCTACACCTTC. Translated: CASSPQGSGYGYTF.

This chain links TRBV29-1 with TRBJ2-7; possibly TRBD2 for D (6 bases). In germline, CDR1 is SQVTM, CDR2 ANQGSEA. V dropped 0 bases and J dropped 1 base, with 13 bases sitting between them. The CDR3 contains 15 residues. The CDR3 nucleotides are TGCAGCGTTGAAGAAGGAACGGGAGAGTCCTACGAGCAGTACTTC. Amino acid sequence: CSVEEGTGESYEQYF.